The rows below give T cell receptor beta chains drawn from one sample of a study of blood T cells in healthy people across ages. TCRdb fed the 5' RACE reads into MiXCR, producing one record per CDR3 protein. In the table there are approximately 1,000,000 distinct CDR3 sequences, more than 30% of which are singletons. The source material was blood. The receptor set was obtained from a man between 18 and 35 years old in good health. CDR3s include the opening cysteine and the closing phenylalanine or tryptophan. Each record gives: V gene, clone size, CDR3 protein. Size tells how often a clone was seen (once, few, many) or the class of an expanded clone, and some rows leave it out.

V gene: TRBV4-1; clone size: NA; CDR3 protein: CASSHKGNTEAFF
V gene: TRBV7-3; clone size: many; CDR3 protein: CASSPPGLASSNTDTQYF
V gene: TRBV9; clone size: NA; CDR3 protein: CASSVQGLDSPLHF
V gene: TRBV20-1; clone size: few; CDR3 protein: CSARTGFGVGYTF
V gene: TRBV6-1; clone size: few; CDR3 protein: CASSAESSSGANVLTF
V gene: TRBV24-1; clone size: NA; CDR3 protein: CATSGGQGRTDTQYF
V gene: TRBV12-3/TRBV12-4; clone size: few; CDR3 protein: CASRRGGSSNQPQHF
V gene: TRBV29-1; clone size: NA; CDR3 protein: CSVERGRRAEAFF
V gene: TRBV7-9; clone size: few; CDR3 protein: CASSLGGQGAGDTQYF
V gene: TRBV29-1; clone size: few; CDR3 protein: CSVEDEGQGRPLYTF
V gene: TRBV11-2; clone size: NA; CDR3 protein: CASSSLTGRFPNIQYF
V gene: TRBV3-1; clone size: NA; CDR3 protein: CASSQGTGTEAYEQYF
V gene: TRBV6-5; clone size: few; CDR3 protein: CASSYRSHQPQHF
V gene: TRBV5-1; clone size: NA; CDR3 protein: CASSSFPGGETEAFF
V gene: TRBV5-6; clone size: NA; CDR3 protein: CASSLSGTSTDTRYF
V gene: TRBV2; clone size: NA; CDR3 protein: CASTHPGTVNNEQFF
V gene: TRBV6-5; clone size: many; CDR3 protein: CASSYSPNQPQHF
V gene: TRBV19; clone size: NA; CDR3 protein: CASSMGLRDRDVGYEQYF
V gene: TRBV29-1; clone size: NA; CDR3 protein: CSRTLPSADTQYF
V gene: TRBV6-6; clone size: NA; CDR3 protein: CASRGYNQPQHF
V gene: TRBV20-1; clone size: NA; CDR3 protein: CSAERTLYGYTF
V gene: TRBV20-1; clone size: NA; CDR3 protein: CSARAGQGAKEQYF
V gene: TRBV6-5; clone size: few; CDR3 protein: CASSYVRTGRINEQYF
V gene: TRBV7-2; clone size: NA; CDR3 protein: CASSLAARGANTEAFF
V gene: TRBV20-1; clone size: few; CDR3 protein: CSARWQGGNEQYF
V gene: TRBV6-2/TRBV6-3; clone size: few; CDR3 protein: CASSSRPAARTDTQYF
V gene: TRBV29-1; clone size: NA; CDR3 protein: CSVELGHGRGYTF
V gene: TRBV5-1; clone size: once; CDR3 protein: CASSPRDRMDIQYF
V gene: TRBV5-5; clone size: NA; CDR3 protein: CASSTGQGDRYPQHF
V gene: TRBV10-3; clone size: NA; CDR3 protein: CAISESVAGVTQYF
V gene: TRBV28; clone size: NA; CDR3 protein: CASRQGRSNQPQHF
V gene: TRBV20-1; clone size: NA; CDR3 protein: CSARDPSNTEAFF
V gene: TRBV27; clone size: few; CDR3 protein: CASSFIGRNTEAFF
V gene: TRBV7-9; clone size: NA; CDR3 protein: CASSPPGTGDEKLFF
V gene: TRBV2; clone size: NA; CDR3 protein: CASEGGSNYSYTF
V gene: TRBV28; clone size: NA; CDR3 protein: CASSLRVGRGLDTQYF
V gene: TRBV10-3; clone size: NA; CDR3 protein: CAISEIGQQETQYF
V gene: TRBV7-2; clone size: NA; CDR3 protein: CASSLGDRIPGNEQFF
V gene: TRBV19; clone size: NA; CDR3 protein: CPSSPSVGNTEAFF
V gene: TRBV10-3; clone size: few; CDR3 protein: CAIGDGQGDQPQHF